The 17 T cell receptor beta chains in this list originate from one sample, sequenced in a study of T cells in Graves' hyperthyroidism and ophthalmopathy. Amplification targeted TCR beta CDR3 regions from RNA transcripts. The TCR CDR3 was amplified in a first-round RT-PCR using the HTBI primer set. TCRdb itself ran the multiplex PCR reads through MiXCR, one entry per CDR3 protein. Here the sample spans some 720,000 distinct CDR3 sequences, over 15% being singletons. The sequencing input was blood. The receptors were gathered from a man aged 18-30 years with Graves' hyperthyroidism.

This clonotype was picked up a small number of times. The V gene is TRBV7-8, the J gene TRBJ2-5; the D gene is possibly TRBD2 (7 bases). Germline V gene sequence: CDR1 SGHVS, CDR2 FQNEAQ. Trimming shortened V by 3 bases and J by 5 bases, and 16 bases separated the two germline ends. This CDR3 is built from 15 residues. The DNA of the CDR3 is TGTGCCAGCAGCTTCGGGGGGTATCAGGGGGAGACCCAGTACTTC. This encodes CASSFGGYQGETQYF.

There are a few counts of this clonotype. The V call is TRBV11-1, the J call TRBJ1-4, with 7 bases identical to TRBD1. The CDR3 extends over 15 amino acids. J gave up 8 bases and V 5 bases, and 11 bases lay outside the gene matches. CDR1 and CDR2 (germline): SGHAT, FQDESV (reference sequence). CDR3 protein: CASSGWDSGEEKLFF. CDR3 coding DNA: TGTGCCAGCAGCGGATGGGACAGCGGGGAAGAAAAACTGTTTTTT.

V is TRBV4-1 and J is TRBJ2-7; unclear D gene. The ends were cut back, 3 bases at V and 5 bases at J, with 5 bases in the middle. Germline-derived CDR1 and CDR2 are MGHRA and YSYEKL. The CDR3 consists of 11 residues. The CDR3 sequence is CASSQLDEQYF. CDR3 DNA sequence: TGCGCCAGCAGCCAGTTAGACGAGCAGTACTTC.

V and J are TRBV7-2 and TRBJ1-2; unclear D gene. CDR3 length equals 16 residues. Between the trimmed V and J ends, which lost 4 bases and 2 bases, there was a span of 17 bases. Germline V CDR1 and CDR2: SGHTA, FQGNSA. The CDR3 DNA reads as TGTGCCAGCAGCTCCCCCCTGGAGGATAGCAACTATGGCTACACCTTC. This encodes CASSSPLEDSNYGYTF.

This clonotype was seen a few times. The chain uses TRBV4-2 and TRBJ2-7; TRBD1 agrees at 11 bases. With V trimmed by 3 bases and J by 3 bases, 4 bases remained unmatched. Looked up from germline, CDR1 is LGHNA and CDR2 is YNFKEQ. The CDR3 contains 15 residues. CDR3 protein: CASSQAGTGGYEQYF. In DNA form, the CDR3 reads TGTGCCAGCAGCCAGGCCGGGACAGGGGGCTACGAGCAGTACTTC.

The chain uses TRBV20-1 and TRBJ2-4; the D gene is possibly TRBD1 (6 bases). Germline assignment: CDR1 DFQATT and CDR2 SNEGSKA (reference sequence). The V and J ends lost 1 base and 3 bases respectively, with 10 bases between them. The CDR3 has 14 residues. Here the CDR3 DNA reads TGCAGTGCTAGAGCAGGGACACACAAAAACATTCAGTACTTC. This translates into CSARAGTHKNIQYF.

CDR3: CASRDRADIQYF. The CDR3 DNA is TGTGCCAGCAGGGACAGGGCCGACATTCAGTACTTC. The chain carries TRBV28 and TRBJ2-4; 8 bases map to TRBD1. The germline V gene has CDR1 MDHEN and CDR2 SYDVKM. CDR3 length equals 12 residues. Unmatched junction bases numbered 3, after V lost 6 bases and J lost 8 bases.

The chain carries TRBV19 and TRBJ2-2; TRBD2 matches 13 bases. Germline V gene data show CDR1 as LNHDA and CDR2 as SQIVND (reference sequence). This CDR3 comprises 15 residues. The ends lost 7 bases at V and 9 bases at J; junction bases unmatched: 8. Here the CDR3 DNA reads TGTGCCAGTACCTGGACTAGCGGGAGTATAAGGGAGCTGTTTTTT. Translating it yields CASTWTSGSIRELFF. Full variable domain (missing parts from reference TRBV19 and TRBJ2-2): DGGITQSPKYLFRKEGQNVTLSCEQNLNHDAMYWYRQDPGQGLRLIYYSQIVNDFQKGDIAEGYSVSREKKESFPLTVTSAQKNPTAFYLCASTWTSGSIRELFFGEGSRLTVL.

This clonotype was recorded only once. V is TRBV6-1 and J is TRBJ1-1, with unresolved D. With 7 bases removed from V and 1 base from J, the gap between germline ends came to 13 bases. The CDR3 sequence is 14 residues long. The germline CDR1 and CDR2 sequences are MNHNS and SASEGT. The CDR3 region has the DNA TGTGCCAGCACACAGAATTGGAGGAACACTGAAGCTTTCTTT. It encodes CASTQNWRNTEAFF.

The chain uses TRBV28 and TRBJ2-3, with TRBD1 matching over 9 bases. CDR3 length: 13 amino acids. The trim removed 6 bases at V and 5 bases at J, leaving 3 bases unmatched. Germline loops: CDR1 MDHEN, CDR2 SYDVKM. The CDR3 bases are TGTGCCAGCAGGACGACAGGGGGAGATACGCAGTATTTT. Translation gives CASRTTGGDTQYF.

This clonotype was counted a few times. The genes are TRBV18 and TRBJ2-7; D may be TRBD1 (6 bases). Per germline, CDR1 KGHSH and CDR2 LQKENI. With 4 bases removed from V and 5 bases from J, the gap between germline ends came to 21 bases. The CDR3 length is 16 residues. CDR3 bases: TGTGCCAGCTCACGCGTGCCGGGATCCCAGGGGAACGAGCAGTACTTC. Translated, it gives CASSRVPGSQGNEQYF.

This clonotype has a count of ten or more. V gene TRBV6-2 or TRBV6-3 combines with J gene TRBJ2-2; tentative D call: TRBD1 (6 bases). This CDR3 contains 14 residues. V gave up 0 bases and J gave up 7 bases, with 9 bases separating them. Germline CDR1 and CDR2: MNHEY and SVGEGT. CDR3 protein: CASSYSGRGGELFF. For the CDR3, the DNA is TGTGCCAGCAGTTACTCCGGCAGGGGCGGGGAGCTGTTTTTT.

This clonotype was seen ten or more times. V and J are TRBV11-2 and TRBJ1-1; D is unresolved. V was trimmed by 2 bases and J by 0 bases, leaving 13 bases between them. The length of the CDR3 is 16 residues. Germline lookup yields CDR1 SGHAT and CDR2 FQNNGV. CDR3 region: CASSLRRAGVNTEAFF. In DNA form, the CDR3 reads TGTGCCAGCAGCTTACGGAGGGCGGGAGTGAACACTGAAGCTTTCTTT. Drawing the rest from reference TRBV11-2 and TRBJ1-1, the complete variable domain is EAGVAQSPRYKIIEKRQSVAFWCNPISGHATLYWYQQILGQGPKLLIQFQNNGVVDDSQLPKDRFSAERLKGVDSTLKIQPAKLEDSAVYLCASSLRRAGVNTEAFFGQGTRLTVV.

This clonotype has ten or more counts. This chain connects TRBV11-3 to TRBJ2-4; no definite D call. Germline V gene lookup returns CDR1 SGHNT and CDR2 YENEEA. V lost 0 bases and J lost 9, with 12 bases in between. This CDR3 spans 14 amino acids. The CDR3 coding sequence is TGTGCCAGCAGCTTAGAATTACCGGAAGGCATTCAGTACTTC. Translation: CASSLELPEGIQYF.

This clonotype was seen ten or more times. V usage is TRBV28 and J usage is TRBJ2-7, with D perhaps assigned TRBD1 or TRBD2 (5 bases each). The CDR3 is 14 amino acids. Trimming left V 5 bases short and J 3 bases short, with 14 bases between. The germline V gene encodes CDR1 MDHEN and CDR2 SYDVKM. The CDR3 coding sequence is TGTGCCAGCAGTAAGGGGAGTAGATTCTACGAGCAGTACTTC. Its translation is CASSKGSRFYEQYF.

This clonotype was counted many times. V gene TRBV7-9 combines with J gene TRBJ2-4, with 7 bases identical to TRBD1. The CDR3 runs to 15 residues. Per germline, CDR1 SEHNR and CDR2 FQNEAQ (reference sequence). V was clipped by 4 bases and J by 7 bases; unmatched bases: 10. This CDR3 reads CASSSRTGALNIQYF. The CDR3 bases are TGTGCCAGCAGCTCCCGGACAGGCGCCCTGAACATTCAGTACTTC.

The rearrangement joins TRBV6-1 to TRBJ1-1; 8 positions match TRBD1. This CDR3 is 15 amino acids long. V was pared by 7 bases and J by 4 bases, with 11 bases of the junction left unmatched. Looked up from germline, CDR1 is MNHNS and CDR2 is SASEGT. Written as DNA, the CDR3 is TGTGCCAGCAAACCCCCGTTTGACAGGGGCACTGAAGCTTTCTTT. It encodes CASKPPFDRGTEAFF.